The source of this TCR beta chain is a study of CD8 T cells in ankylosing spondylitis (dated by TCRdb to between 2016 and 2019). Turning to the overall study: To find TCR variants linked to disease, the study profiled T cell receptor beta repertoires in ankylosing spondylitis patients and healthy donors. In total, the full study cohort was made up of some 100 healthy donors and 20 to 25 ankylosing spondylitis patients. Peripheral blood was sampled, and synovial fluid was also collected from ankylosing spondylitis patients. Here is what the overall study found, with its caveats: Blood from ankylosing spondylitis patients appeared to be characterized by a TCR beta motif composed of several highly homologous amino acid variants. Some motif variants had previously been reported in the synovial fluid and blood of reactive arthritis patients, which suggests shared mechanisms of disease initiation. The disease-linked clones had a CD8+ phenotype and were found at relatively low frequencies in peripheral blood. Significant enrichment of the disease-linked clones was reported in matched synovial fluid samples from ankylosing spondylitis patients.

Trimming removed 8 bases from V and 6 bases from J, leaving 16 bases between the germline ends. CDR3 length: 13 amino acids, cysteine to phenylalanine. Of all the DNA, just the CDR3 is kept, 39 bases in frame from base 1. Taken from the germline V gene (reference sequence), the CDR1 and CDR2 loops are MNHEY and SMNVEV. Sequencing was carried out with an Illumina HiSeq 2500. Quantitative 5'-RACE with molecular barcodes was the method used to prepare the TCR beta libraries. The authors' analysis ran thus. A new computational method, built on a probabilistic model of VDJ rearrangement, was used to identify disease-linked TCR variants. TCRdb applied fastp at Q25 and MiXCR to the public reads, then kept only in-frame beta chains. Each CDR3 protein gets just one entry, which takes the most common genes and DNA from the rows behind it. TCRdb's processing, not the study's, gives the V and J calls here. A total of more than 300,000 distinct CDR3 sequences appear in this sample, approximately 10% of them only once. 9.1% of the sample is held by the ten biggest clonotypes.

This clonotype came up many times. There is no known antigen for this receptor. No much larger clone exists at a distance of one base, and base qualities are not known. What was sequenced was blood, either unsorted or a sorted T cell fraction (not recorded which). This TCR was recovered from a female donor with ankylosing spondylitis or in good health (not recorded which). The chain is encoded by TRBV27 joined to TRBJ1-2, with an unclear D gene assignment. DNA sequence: TGTGCCAGCGCCAGCGGCCAATATAATGGCTACACCTTC. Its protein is CASASGQYNGYTF.